Listed below are T cell receptor beta chains from one sample, sequenced in a study of CD8 T cells in Susac syndrome. TCRdb redid the calling of the immunoSEQ multiplex PCR reads with MiXCR, one entry per CDR3 protein. The sample holds about 190,000 distinct CDR3 sequences; approximately 95% are singletons and the top ten take approximately 0.16%. Sequencing was performed on CD8+ T cells from PBMCs. These receptors were obtained from a human donor with Susac syndrome. Each CDR3 is given with its conserved first and last residue. The order of the fields is V gene, J gene, CDR3 protein.

TRBV6-2/TRBV6-3,TRBJ2-7,CASSQLQGATPYEQYF
TRBV10-2,TRBJ1-1,CASSEISSRGPTEAFF
TRBV7-9,TRBJ2-1,CASSLGSSGTFNEQFF
TRBV7-9,TRBJ2-7,CASSGQAAREQYF
TRBV5-6,TRBJ2-5,CASRRGGPETQYF
TRBV24-1,TRBJ2-1,CATSEGFYNEQFF
TRBV19,TRBJ2-2,CASTALGELFF
TRBV7-9,TRBJ1-2,CASSIPGQGVSGGYTF
TRBV25-1,TRBJ1-2,CASSSLGAGPYGYTF
TRBV20-1,TRBJ2-4,CSARGAGKNIQYF
TRBV2,TRBJ1-1,CARSQGRGVEDTEAFF
TRBV9,TRBJ1-5,CASSVGLGTQPQHF
TRBV7-2,TRBJ2-2,CASSYRQPNTGELFF
TRBV13,TRBJ1-1,CASRLTGMGTTEAFF
TRBV5-1,TRBJ1-1,CASSLTVTELTEAFF
TRBV7-9,TRBJ2-7,CASSTGTSGGYEQYF
TRBV5-4,TRBJ1-1,CASSLEGTNTEAFF
TRBV30,TRBJ2-1,CAWSSGLGPHEQFF
TRBV4-2,TRBJ2-7,CASSQVGGGRESEQYF
TRBV12-3/TRBV12-4,TRBJ2-7,CASSLTDYYEQYF
TRBV20-1,TRBJ1-5,CSVGEPQHF
TRBV6-1,TRBJ1-2,CASRAGLLGYTF
TRBV28,TRBJ1-2,CATLGRGPNYGYTF
TRBV5-1,TRBJ1-1,CASSFLGDTEAFF
TRBV14,TRBJ2-5,CASSQEWRETQYF
TRBV20-1,TRBJ2-1,CSARVAGSSNEQFF
TRBV27,TRBJ1-4,CASSFLDGKLFF
TRBV19,TRBJ2-7,CASSIDLRTLSYEQYF
TRBV19,TRBJ2-7,CATQAPSYEQYF
TRBV9,TRBJ1-5,CASSVTGENNQPQHF
TRBV5-1,TRBJ2-7,CASSSGQVWEQYF
TRBV3-1,TRBJ1-2,CASSQEAAFYGYTF
TRBV11-2,TRBJ1-4,CASSEPGQGSFNEKLFF
TRBV30,TRBJ2-3,CAWRDQSTDTQYF
TRBV20-1,TRBJ2-7,CSARMSSGNYEQYF
TRBV9,TRBJ2-2,CASSHRGSGAPNTGELFF
TRBV12-3/TRBV12-4,TRBJ2-7,CASSPELAGGGEQYF
TRBV6-1,TRBJ2-3,CASSEFASSSTDTQYF
TRBV7-9,TRBJ2-2,CASSGDRFANTGELFF
TRBV30,TRBJ1-3,CAWSWGVGNTIYF
TRBV5-6,TRBJ1-1,CASSADRGTANTEAFF
TRBV11-2,TRBJ2-5,CASSLDWTGRYQETQYF
TRBV30,TRBJ2-2,CAWRKIEDRATGELFF
TRBV7-2,TRBJ2-4,CASSLAQGFPRGKNIQYF
TRBV24-1,TRBJ2-3,CATSDGTSGRTDTQYF
TRBV24-1,TRBJ2-3,CATRNADTQYF